The 8 T cell receptor beta chains in this list originate from one sample, sequenced in a study of blood T cells in healthy people across ages. Through a sample-barcoded 5' primer and a J-beta primer mix, a second PCR was run for roughly 6 to 11 cycles. Via MiXCR, TCRdb re-called the 5' RACE reads, giving one row per CDR3 protein. This table has about 970,000 distinct CDR3 sequences, roughly half appearing once. The sequencing sample was made of blood. These TCRs come from a woman between 55 and 75 years old in good health.

The V and J genes are TRBV7-9 and TRBJ2-1; the D is unclear. CDR3 size: 14 residues. The V gene lost 2 bases and the J gene lost 5 bases, with 10 bases spanning the gap. CDR1 SEHNR and CDR2 FQNEAQ come from the germline V gene (reference sequence). CDR3 bases: TGTGCCAGCAGCTTAATGACACCAAACAATGAGCAGTTCTTC. It translates to CASSLMTPNNEQFF. Drawing the rest from reference TRBV7-9 and TRBJ2-1, the complete variable domain is DTGVSQNPRHKITKRGQNVTFRCDPISEHNRLYWYRQTLGQGPEFLTYFQNEAQLEKSRLLSDRFSAERPKGSFSTLEIQRTEQGDSAMYLCASSLMTPNNEQFFGPGTRLTVL.

Points on this clonotype: The junction departs from the called germline gene at one end, perhaps through a read error. V is TRBV20-1 and J is TRBJ2-3, with no clear D. The germline V gene encodes CDR1 DFQATT and CDR2 SNEGSKA (reference sequence). The CDR3 covers 12 residues. The DNA for the CDR3 is TGCAGTGGAGCCCCGGGTGCAGATACGCGGTATTTT. Protein product: CSGAPGADTRYF.

V gene TRBV20-1 combines with J gene TRBJ2-1; 10 bases line up with TRBD2. Germline CDR1 and CDR2: DFQATT and SNEGSKA (reference sequence). CDR3 length: 14 amino acids. V was clipped by 6 bases and J by 8 bases; unmatched bases: 10. This CDR3 is CSAASGRAVDEQFF. CDR3 nucleotides: TGCAGTGCCGCCAGCGGGAGGGCCGTGGATGAGCAGTTCTTC.

The sample holds a few counts of this clonotype. The chain recombines TRBV27 with TRBJ2-7; possible D gene TRBD2, 6 bases. Trimming took off 3 bases at V and 3 bases at J, with 12 bases between the two ends. From germline, CDR1 is MNHEY and CDR2 SMNVEV (reference sequence). This CDR3 contains 14 residues. The CDR3 region is CASSFLGSHYEQYF. DNA for the CDR3: TGTGCCAGCAGTTTTCTCGGGAGCCACTACGAGCAGTACTTC.

This clonotype was picked up a small number of times. The junction does not match germline at one end; this may be a read error. The rearrangement links TRBV10-3 to TRBJ2-5, with 8 bases lining up with TRBD2. The closer fit of TRBJ2-7 to the DNA end suggests the J call may be wrong. The CDR3 runs to 15 residues. Germline V gives CDR1 ENHRY, CDR2 SYGVKD. The CDR3 loop is CAITEGETSVYEQYF. The CDR3 DNA is TGTGCCATCACTGAGGGCGAGACTAGCGTATACGAGCAGTACTTC.

The rearrangement joins TRBV9 to TRBJ1-2; TRBD1 matches at 9 bases. CDR1 and CDR2 (germline): SGDLS, YYNGEE. The CDR3 covers 16 residues. After removal of 2 bases from V and 8 bases from J, the junction contained 13 bases not matched to a gene. This chain's CDR3 is CASSVYRDRAIQGYTF. In DNA form, the CDR3 reads TGTGCCAGCAGCGTCTACCGGGACAGGGCTATTCAGGGCTACACCTTC.

The chain is built from TRBV5-4 and TRBJ2-1, with D tentatively TRBD1 (6 bases). The CDR3 has 15 amino acids. The germline V and J ends were trimmed by 4 bases and 4 bases, with 15 bases remaining between them. CDR1 SGHNT and CDR2 YYREEE come from the germline V gene (reference sequence). DNA for the CDR3: TGTGCCAGCAGCATAAGGACAGCACAATACAATGAGCAGTTCTTC. It specifies CASSIRTAQYNEQFF.

This chain links TRBV6-5 with TRBJ1-2; D gene unclear. V lost 6 bases to trimming and J lost 1 base, with 15 bases between them. The length of the CDR3 is 15 residues. Germline V gene data show CDR1 as MNHEY and CDR2 as SVGAGI. The CDR3 sequence is CASRSTGYHNYGYTF. The CDR3 DNA reads TGTGCCAGCAGATCGACGGGATACCATAACTATGGCTACACCTTC.